These 32 T cell receptor beta chains were sequenced from one sample in a study of blood T cell repertoires in COVID-19. The data were produced by immunoSEQ multiplex PCR, yet TCRdb's version contains in-frame clones alone and is incomplete. The sample holds 250,000 to 300,000 clones, approximately 91% seen once. Sequencing was performed on PBMCs or T cells enriched from blood (not recorded which). The origin of the receptors is a woman aged 40 to 50 with acute COVID-19.

This clone came up once. The CDR3 DNA sequence: TGTGCCTGGGTGTCCGAGGGTGGGAGGCCTAATTCACCCCTCCACTTT. It encodes CAWVSEGGRPNSPLHF. The V and J genes are TRBV30 and TRBJ1-6; D is ambiguous. CDR1 is GTSNPN, CDR2 SVGIG, per germline (reference sequence). V was clipped by 5 bases and J by 6 bases, with 20 bases between them. CDR3 length: 16 residues. The whole variable domain, filled in from reference TRBV30 and TRBJ1-6, reads SQTIHQWPATLVQPVGSPLSLECTVEGTSNPNLYWYRQAAGRGLQLLFYSVGIGQISSEVPQNLSASRPQDRQFILSSKKLLLSDSGFYLCAWVSEGGRPNSPLHFGNGTRLTVT.

The chain has TRBV5-6 and TRBJ1-6, with D possibly matching TRBD1 (5 bases). The CDR3 length is 18 residues. The V end was cut by 5 bases, the J end by 4 bases, with 22 bases between. CDR1 is SGHDT and CDR2 is YYEEEE in the germline V gene. In nucleotides, the CDR3 is TGTGCCAGCAGATCTGGTGGGCGGCCTGACAGATATAATTCACCCCTCCACTTT. Translating gives CASRSGGRPDRYNSPLHF.

This chain joins TRBV28 and TRBJ1-5; D unclear. V was pared by 7 bases and J by 6 bases, with 13 bases between. Germline assignment: CDR1 MDHEN and CDR2 SYDVKM. The CDR3 runs to 13 residues. The CDR3 bases are TGTGCCAGCACGCAGCAGGAATTTCAGCCCCAGCATTTT. It yields the protein CASTQQEFQPQHF. Variable domain in full (rest from reference TRBV28 and TRBJ1-5): DVKVTQSSRYLVKRTGEKVFLECVQDMDHENMFWYRQDPGLGLRLIYFSYDVKMKEKGDIPEGYSVSREKKERFSLILESASTNQTSMYLCASTQQEFQPQHFGDGTRLSIL.

The chain carries TRBV15 and TRBJ2-5; D gene ambiguous. The germline V and J ends were trimmed by 1 base and 0 bases, with 15 bases remaining between them. This CDR3 has 17 amino acids. The germline CDR1 and CDR2 sequences are LNHNV and YYDKDF (reference sequence). The CDR3 reads CATSRGALSSYQETQYF. CDR3 bases: TGTGCCACCAGCAGAGGGGCCCTATCTTCGTACCAAGAGACCCAGTACTTC.

The rearrangement joins TRBV5-6 to TRBJ2-5; 10 bases match TRBD2. V shed 1 base and J 5 bases; nucleotides not matched to a gene: 8. The germline gives CDR1 SGHDT, CDR2 YYEEEE. CDR3 length: 16 residues. The CDR3 is CASSLSLAGGGETQYF. CDR3 DNA sequence: TGTGCCAGCAGCTTGTCCTTAGCGGGAGGAGGGGAGACCCAGTACTTC. Full variable domain (rest looked up from reference TRBV5-6 and TRBJ2-5): DAGVTQSPTHLIKTRGQQVTLRCSPKSGHDTVSWYQQALGQGPQFIFQYYEEEERQRGNFPDRFSGHQFPNYSSELNVNALLLGDSALYLCASSLSLAGGGETQYFGPGTRLLVL.

V and J are TRBV3-1 (or the pseudogene TRBV3-2) and TRBJ2-3; possible D gene TRBD2, 6 bases. Trimming left V 5 bases short and J 5 bases short, with 17 bases between. This CDR3 spans 15 amino acids. Germline-derived CDR1 and CDR2 are LGHDT and YNNKEL (reference sequence). CDR3 in DNA: TGTGCCAGCAGCATATGGGACTCGTTCATAGATACGCAGTATTTT. The encoded protein is CASSIWDSFIDTQYF.

The J gene is TRBJ2-2, the V gene TRBV25-1; possible D gene TRBD1, 6 bases. Germline assignment: CDR1 MGHDK and CDR2 SYGVNS. This CDR3 has 12 residues. V was trimmed by 3 bases and J by 13 bases, leaving 12 bases between them. CDR3 protein: CASSDMFRGLFF. For the CDR3, the DNA is TGTGCCAGCAGTGATATGTTCAGGGGGCTGTTTTTT. Full variable domain (remainder filled in from reference TRBV25-1 and TRBJ2-2): EADIYQTPRYLVIGTGKKITLECSQTMGHDKMYWYQQDPGMELHLIHYSYGVNSTEKGDLSSESTVSRIRTEHFPLTLESARPSHTSQYLCASSDMFRGLFFGEGSRLTVL.

This sequence joins TRBV10-3 and TRBJ2-5; a possible D gene is TRBD2 (6 bases). Trimming stripped 6 bases from V and 3 bases from J, with 11 bases between. In germline, CDR1 is ENHRY, CDR2 SYGVKD. This CDR3 region has 13 residues. Written as DNA, the CDR3 is TGTGCCATCAGGAGACTAGGAGAAGAGACCCAGTACTTC. Translation: CAIRRLGEETQYF.

The chain uses TRBV2 and TRBJ1-5; TRBD1 agrees at 7 bases. The CDR3 extends over 15 amino acids. After removal of 6 bases from V and 4 bases from J, the junction contained 9 bases not matched to a gene. Germline V lookup: CDR1 SNHLY, CDR2 FYNNEI. CDR3 in DNA: TGTGCCAGCAGCGAACAGGGGTTACAAAATCAGCCCCAGCATTTT. This translates into CASSEQGLQNQPQHF.

The chain links TRBV11-3 to TRBJ2-3, with 8 nucleotides matching TRBD2. The length of the CDR3 is 16 residues. Germline loops: CDR1 SGHNT, CDR2 YENEEA. The V and J ends lost 4 bases and 5 bases, in that order; junction bases with no gene match: 11. The CDR3 sequence is CASSSGTSGRRDTQYF. CDR3 bases: TGTGCCAGCAGCTCAGGTACTAGCGGCCGACGAGATACGCAGTATTTT.

This clone was detected once. The chain links TRBV5-4 to TRBJ2-1; 9 bases align to TRBD1. Per germline, CDR1 SGHNT and CDR2 YYREEE (reference sequence). The trim removed 2 bases at V and 16 bases at J, leaving 7 bases unmatched. The CDR3 consists of 12 residues. CDR3 coding DNA: TGTGCCAGCAGCTTAGGGACAGGGAACGAATTCTTC. This sequence encodes CASSLGTGNEFF.

The chain couples TRBV10-1 to TRBJ2-1; 11 bases fit TRBD1. This CDR3 region has 14 residues. Germline CDR1 WNHNN, CDR2 SYGVQD (reference sequence). Trimming took 7 bases from V and 8 from J; bases not matched to a gene: 7. CDR3: CASTRDRGVHEQFF. The CDR3, as DNA: TGCGCCAGCACCCGGGACAGGGGGGTACATGAGCAGTTCTTC.

The gene calls are TRBV6-2 or TRBV6-3 and TRBJ2-7; 8 positions agree with TRBD2. CDR1 and CDR2 (germline): MNHEY, SVGEGT. The V and J ends lost 0 bases and 5 bases, in that order; junction bases with no gene match: 6. This CDR3 spans 15 amino acids. In nucleotides, the CDR3 is TGTGCCAGCAGTTACTCTCGACTAGCGAACCACGAGCAGTACTTC. This gives the protein CASSYSRLANHEQYF.

The chain recombines TRBV19 with TRBJ2-7; tentative D call: TRBD2 (6 bases). V lost 1 base and J 3 bases, leaving 13 bases between the germline ends. The length of the CDR3 is 15 residues. Germline V lookup: CDR1 LNHDA, CDR2 SQIVND (reference sequence). The CDR3 reads CASSIGLVSIYEQYF. As DNA, the CDR3 is TGTGCCAGTAGTATAGGACTAGTCTCCATCTACGAGCAGTACTTC. Variable domain in full (rest from reference TRBV19 and TRBJ2-7): DGGITQSPKYLFRKEGQNVTLSCEQNLNHDAMYWYRQDPGQGLRLIYYSQIVNDFQKGDIAEGYSVSREKKESFPLTVTSAQKNPTAFYLCASSIGLVSIYEQYFGPGTRLTVT.

The chain carries TRBV7-2 and TRBJ2-2; D is ambiguous. Germline V gene lookup returns CDR1 SGHTA and CDR2 FQGNSA. The CDR3 has 14 amino acids. The V end lost 4 bases, the J end lost 0 bases, and 6 bases lay between the germline ends. CDR3 sequence: CASSSYSNTGELFF. CDR3 DNA sequence: TGTGCCAGCAGCTCTTACTCGAACACCGGGGAGCTGTTTTTT.

J is TRBJ1-1 and V is TRBV25-1, with D tentatively TRBD1 (6 bases). The germline V gene encodes CDR1 MGHDK and CDR2 SYGVNS. The CDR3 length is 14 residues. Trimming took 2 bases from V and 3 from J, leaving 10 bases between them. The CDR3 sequence: CASSENRVYTEAFF. The CDR3, as DNA: TGTGCCAGCAGTGAAAACAGGGTGTACACTGAAGCTTTCTTT.

The chain joins TRBV7-9 to TRBJ1-1, with 12 bases lining up with TRBD1. In germline, CDR1 is SEHNR, CDR2 FQNEAQ (reference sequence). After removal of 2 bases from V and 0 bases from J, the junction contained 7 bases not matched to a gene. The length of the CDR3 is 18 residues. Written as DNA, the CDR3 is TGTGCCAGCAGCTTATTTGGGACAGGGGGCCCCATGAACACTGAAGCTTTCTTT. It codes for CASSLFGTGGPMNTEAFF. The full variable domain, its missing parts supplied by reference TRBV7-9 and TRBJ1-1, is DTGVSQNPRHKITKRGQNVTFRCDPISEHNRLYWYRQTLGQGPEFLTYFQNEAQLEKSRLLSDRFSAERPKGSFSTLEIQRTEQGDSAMYLCASSLFGTGGPMNTEAFFGQGTRLTVV.

This sequence joins TRBV29-1 and TRBJ1-1; TRBD1 might be the D (6 bases). The germline V gene has CDR1 SQVTM and CDR2 ANQGSEA. This CDR3 is built from 14 residues. Trimming left V 4 bases short and J 7 bases short, with 19 bases between. CDR3 DNA sequence: TGCAGCGTTGGGGGGCCGGGACAAGGCCTTGAAGCTTTCTTT. It yields the protein CSVGGPGQGLEAFF.

The V call is TRBV28, the J call TRBJ1-2; the match to TRBD1 covers 8 bases. The trim removed 5 bases at V and 2 bases at J, leaving 4 bases unmatched. The CDR3 spans 14 residues. The V gene's germline CDR1 is MDHEN and CDR2 SYDVKM. The CDR3 protein is CASSRTGRNYGYTF. In DNA form, the CDR3 reads TGTGCCAGCAGTAGGACAGGGAGAAACTATGGCTACACCTTC.

This clone came up a few times. CDR3 amino acids: CASGTGNQPQHF. DNA for the CDR3: TGTGCCAGCGGGACAGGGAATCAGCCCCAGCATTTT. J is TRBJ1-5 and V is TRBV28, with 9 positions matching TRBD1. The CDR3 extends over 12 amino acids. J was trimmed by 4 bases and V by 8 bases; bases with no gene match: 0. CDR1 MDHEN and CDR2 SYDVKM come from the germline V gene.

The V call is TRBV18, the J call TRBJ1-2, with TRBD1 as a possible D gene (6 bases). The CDR3 covers 14 residues. Per the germline V gene, CDR1 is KGHSH and CDR2 is LQKENI. Deletions cut 6 bases from V and 8 bases from J, with 19 bases between. The CDR3 here is CASSPTTGFVGYTF. In DNA, the CDR3 is TGTGCCAGCTCGCCAACCACAGGGTTTGTCGGCTACACCTTC.

This chain uses TRBV19 with TRBJ2-5, with a weak D call TRBD1 (5 bases). Trimming left V 10 bases short and J 2 bases short, with 14 bases between. This CDR3 region has 13 residues. Looked up from germline, CDR1 is LNHDA and CDR2 is SQIVND (reference sequence). DNA for the CDR3: TGTGCCACAGGACACAATTCACAAGAGACCCAGTACTTC. This sequence encodes CATGHNSQETQYF.

V and J are TRBV5-6 and TRBJ2-1; 10 bases align to TRBD2. The CDR3 loop spans 15 amino acids. V lost 2 bases and J lost 3; bases outside the gene matches: 2. Germline assignment: CDR1 SGHDT and CDR2 YYEEEE. This chain's CDR3 is CASSLGLADYNEQFF. The CDR3 DNA reads TGTGCCAGCAGCTTAGGACTAGCGGACTACAATGAGCAGTTCTTC. The full variable domain, with the rest looked up from reference TRBV5-6 and TRBJ2-1, is DAGVTQSPTHLIKTRGQQVTLRCSPKSGHDTVSWYQQALGQGPQFIFQYYEEEERQRGNFPDRFSGHQFPNYSSELNVNALLLGDSALYLCASSLGLADYNEQFFGPGTRLTVL.

This rearrangement joins TRBV4-3 to TRBJ1-5, with TRBD1 identical over 8 bases. CDR1 LGHNA and CDR2 YSLEER come from the germline V gene. CDR3 length: 14 residues. V lost 3 bases and J lost 6; bases outside the gene matches: 4. CDR3 region: CASSQYRGFQPQHF. The CDR3 bases are TGCGCCAGCAGCCAGTACAGGGGGTTTCAGCCCCAGCATTTT.

The chain links TRBV28 to TRBJ2-1; no firm D call. The germline gives CDR1 MDHEN, CDR2 SYDVKM. CDR3 length: 12 amino acids. Trimming took 7 bases from V and 6 from J, leaving 10 bases between them. Written as DNA, the CDR3 is TGTGCCAGCACCGCCTCTATCAATGAGCAGTTCTTC. Translation: CASTASINEQFF. Based on the CDR3 plus reference TRBV28 and TRBJ2-1, the full variable domain is DVKVTQSSRYLVKRTGEKVFLECVQDMDHENMFWYRQDPGLGLRLIYFSYDVKMKEKGDIPEGYSVSREKKERFSLILESASTNQTSMYLCASTASINEQFFGPGTRLTVL.

This clone was seen just once. The chain employs TRBV7-6 and TRBJ1-6, with D tentatively TRBD1 (5 bases). Germline V CDR1 and CDR2: SGHVS, FNYEAQ. V lost 5 bases, J lost 5 bases, and 7 bases lay in between. The CDR3 runs to 13 residues. CDR3 nucleotide sequence: TGTGCCAGCAGCGAACAGGATAATTCACCCCTCCACTTT. It specifies CASSEQDNSPLHF. The whole variable domain, remainder taken from reference TRBV7-6 and TRBJ1-6, is GAGVSQSPRYKVTKRGQDVALRCDPISGHVSLYWYRQALGQGPEFLTYFNYEAQQDKSGLPNDRFSAERPEGSISTLTIQRTEQRDSAMYRCASSEQDNSPLHFGNGTRLTVT.

The chain combines TRBV5-4 with TRBJ2-1; tentative D call: TRBD2 (5 bases). The CDR3 spans 16 residues. Trimming removed 4 bases at V and 1 base at J, with 15 bases between. The germline V gene encodes CDR1 SGHNT and CDR2 YYREEE (reference sequence). The CDR3 coding sequence is TGTGCCAGCAGCCGTAATGGGGAGTTGTCCTACAATGAGCAGTTCTTC. It yields the protein CASSRNGELSYNEQFF.

This chain connects TRBV25-1 to TRBJ1-1, with D possibly being TRBD1 (5 bases). Germline CDR1 MGHDK, CDR2 SYGVNS. Trimming removed 2 bases at V and 1 base at J, with 11 bases between. The CDR3 runs to 15 residues. CDR3 residues: CASSETRTRNTEAFF. Here the CDR3 DNA reads TGTGCCAGCAGTGAAACCCGGACACGGAACACTGAAGCTTTCTTT. Drawing the rest from reference TRBV25-1 and TRBJ1-1, the complete variable domain is EADIYQTPRYLVIGTGKKITLECSQTMGHDKMYWYQQDPGMELHLIHYSYGVNSTEKGDLSSESTVSRIRTEHFPLTLESARPSHTSQYLCASSETRTRNTEAFFGQGTRLTVV.

The rearrangement joins TRBV5-1 to TRBJ2-5; a possible D gene is TRBD2 (6 bases). The CDR3 loop spans 15 amino acids. The germline V gene encodes CDR1 SGHRS and CDR2 YFSETQ. V was shortened by 0 bases and J by 4 bases, with 13 bases between the two germline ends. CDR3 sequence: CASSLGEAIRETQYF. CDR3 DNA sequence: TGCGCCAGCAGCTTGGGGGAGGCCATCAGAGAGACCCAGTACTTC.

The rearrangement uses TRBV5-1 and TRBJ1-1; the D is unclear. The CDR3 is made up of 13 amino acids. Trimming removed 3 bases from V and 3 bases from J, with 9 bases in between. Germline V gives CDR1 SGHRS, CDR2 YFSETQ. The chain's CDR3 is CASSSAGDTEAFF. The CDR3 DNA sequence: TGCGCCAGCAGCTCGGCCGGGGACACTGAAGCTTTCTTT.

The rearrangement joins TRBV4-1 to TRBJ1-5; 11 bases are shared with TRBD1. This CDR3 spans 16 amino acids. V lost 0 bases, J lost 6 bases, and 4 bases stayed unmatched. Germline V lookup: CDR1 MGHRA, CDR2 YSYEKL. DNA of the CDR3: TGCGCCAGCAGCCAAGACTCCGGGACAGGGGGTCAGCCCCAGCATTTT. Translated: CASSQDSGTGGQPQHF.

With respect to this clone: Other DNA sequences of this sample code for an identical CDR3. The genes are TRBV4-2 and TRBJ2-1, with D tentatively TRBD2 (6 bases). The V and J ends lost 4 bases and 0 bases respectively, with 10 bases between them. Germline CDR1 is LGHNA and CDR2 is YNFKEQ. There are 15 residues in the CDR3. The CDR3 DNA follows: TGTGCCAGCAGCCGGTCCGGGAGCTCCTACAATGAGCAGTTCTTC. This codes for CASSRSGSSYNEQFF.